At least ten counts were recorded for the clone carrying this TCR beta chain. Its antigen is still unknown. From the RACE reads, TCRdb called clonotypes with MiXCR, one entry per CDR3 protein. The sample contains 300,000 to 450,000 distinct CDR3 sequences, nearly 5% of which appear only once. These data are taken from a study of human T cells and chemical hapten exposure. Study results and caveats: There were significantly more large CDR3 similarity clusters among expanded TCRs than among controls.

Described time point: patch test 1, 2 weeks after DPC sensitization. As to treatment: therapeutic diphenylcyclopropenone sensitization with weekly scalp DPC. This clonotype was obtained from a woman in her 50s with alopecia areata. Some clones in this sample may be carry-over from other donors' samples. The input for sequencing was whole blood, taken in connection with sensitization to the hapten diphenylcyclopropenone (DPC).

This CDR3 is CASSGSPGVRSNEKLFF. As DNA, the CDR3 is TGTGCCAGCAGCGGCTCACCCGGGGTTCGGTCTAATGAAAAACTGTTTTTT. The chain joins TRBV28 to TRBJ1-4; D is uncertain. The CDR3 consists of 17 residues. The V end lost 6 bases, the J end lost 3 bases, and 20 bases lay between the germline ends. Germline loops: CDR1 MDHEN, CDR2 SYDVKM.